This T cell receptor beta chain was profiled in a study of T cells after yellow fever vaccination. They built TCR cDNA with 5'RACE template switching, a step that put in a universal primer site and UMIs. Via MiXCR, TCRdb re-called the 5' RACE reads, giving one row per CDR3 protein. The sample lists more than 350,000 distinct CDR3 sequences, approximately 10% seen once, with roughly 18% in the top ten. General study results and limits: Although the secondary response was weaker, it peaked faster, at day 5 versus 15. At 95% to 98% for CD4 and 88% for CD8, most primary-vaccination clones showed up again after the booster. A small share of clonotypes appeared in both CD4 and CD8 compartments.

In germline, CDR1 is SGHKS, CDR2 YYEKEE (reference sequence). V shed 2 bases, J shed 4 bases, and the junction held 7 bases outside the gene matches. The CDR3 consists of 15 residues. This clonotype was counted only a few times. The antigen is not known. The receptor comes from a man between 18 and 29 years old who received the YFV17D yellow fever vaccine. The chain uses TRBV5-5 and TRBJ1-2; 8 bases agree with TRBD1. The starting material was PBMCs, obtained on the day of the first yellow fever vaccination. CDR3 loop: CASSFKQGVGYGYTF. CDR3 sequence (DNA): TGTGCCAGCAGCTTTAAACAGGGGGTAGGCTATGGCTACACCTTC.